The present entry profiles one TCR beta chain with its context. This record belongs to a study of blood T cell repertoires in COVID-19. At the level of the study: The analysed material was cDNA or gDNA that came from T cells, B-cell-depleted T cells, or PBMCs.

The data were produced by immunoSEQ multiplex PCR, yet TCRdb's version contains in-frame clones alone and is incomplete. The table includes 84,000 or so clones, around three quarters detected once. The sequence was collected from a human donor in a cohort sampled during active COVID-19. Sequenced material: peripheral blood.

CDR3 loop: CASSYPQQGLEELFF. The CDR3 bases are TGTGCCAGCAGTTACCCCCAGCAGGGGTTGGAGGAGCTGTTTTTT. The chain joins TRBV6-5 to TRBJ2-2, with D possibly being TRBD1 (6 bases). The CDR3 totals 15 residues. V was cut by 2 bases and J by 10 bases, with 17 bases left in between. The germline V gene has CDR1 MNHEY and CDR2 SVGAGI.